The clone carrying this T cell receptor beta chain has more than one count but fewer than ten. Its antigen is unidentified. The sample originates from a study of beta chain features in type 1 diabetes. The wider study: Across the samples, 90 million to 120 million sorted cells were examined in total.

Trimming cost V 5 bases and J 9 bases; bases outside gene matches: 11. The CDR3 consists of 15 residues. Germline V CDR1 and CDR2: SGHTA, FQGNSA. Findings and limits, study-wide: Researchers could not determine here whether HLA type influences TCRB rearrangement. There was a moderate but significant shortening of TCRB CDR3s in all four CD4+ subsets of Type 1 diabetes patients.

The investigators reverse transcribed all of the isolated RNA, so they sequenced expressed TCRB transcripts. The data were produced by immunoSEQ multiplex PCR, yet TCRdb's version contains in-frame clones alone and is incomplete. The table lists a few hundred thousand clones, 15% to 20% of them singletons. This sequence was found in a man aged 25-45 years with type 1 diabetes. Specimen: naive CD4+ T cells from blood. The V and J genes are TRBV7-2 and TRBJ2-1; 9 bases map to TRBD2. CDR3 region: CASSARGLAVPEQFF. The CDR3 DNA reads TGTGCCAGCAGCGCTAGGGGACTAGCTGTGCCTGAGCAGTTCTTC. The full variable domain, with the rest looked up from reference TRBV7-2 and TRBJ2-1, is GAGVSQSPSNKVTEKGKDVELRCDPISGHTALYWYRQSLGQGLEFLIYFQGNSAPDKSGLPSDRFSAERTGGSVSTLTIQRTQQEDSAVYLCASSARGLAVPEQFFGPGTRLTVL.